Listed below are T cell receptor beta chains from one sample, sequenced in a study of naive and memory T cell subsets. TCRdb re-called the UMI-ligation and nested PCR reads with MiXCR, one entry per CDR3 protein. This sample has more than 35,000 distinct CDR3 sequences, with 13% found just once. Sequencing was done on a sample of effector memory CD4+ T cells from blood. The source is a human donor in good health. The CDR3 runs from the conserved cysteine through the conserved F or W. The order of the fields is J gene, V gene, clone size, D gene, CDR3 DNA, CDR3 protein. A D gene is named only where the DNA matches it firmly. Rows give clone size only sometimes, using once, few, many, or a class for an expanded clone.

>TRBJ2-3|TRBV20-1|-|TRBD2
TGCAGTGCTAGCCCCCCAGGTAGCGGGAGCACAGATACGCAGTATTTT
CSASPPGSGSTDTQYF
>TRBJ2-3|TRBV27|-|-
TGTGCCAGCAGCCCCCCAGGGTTGTGGTCAGATACGCAGTATTTT
CASSPPGLWSDTQYF
>TRBJ2-6|TRBV18|few|-
TGTGCCAGCTCCCCGCAGGGGGGCACTGGGGCCAACGTCCTGACTTTC
CASSPQGGTGANVLTF
>TRBJ2-7|TRBV6-6|medium-sized|-
TGTGCCAGCAGTCTAGAGTACGAGCAGTACTTC
CASSLEYEQYF
>TRBJ1-5|TRBV6-2/TRBV6-3|few|TRBD1
TGTGCCAGCAGTGACGGGACAGGGGGTAATCAGCCCCAGCATTTT
CASSDGTGGNQPQHF
>TRBJ2-5|TRBV7-2|medium-sized|-
TGTGCCAGCAGCTTCCAACGACGGGAAGAGACCCAGTACTTC
CASSFQRREETQYF
>TRBJ1-6|TRBV30|-|-
TGTGCCTGGAGTAGGACCGTTTCACCCCTCCACTTT
CAWSRTVSPLHF
>TRBJ2-1|TRBV10-3|-|TRBD1
TGTGCCATCAGTGGTGGACAGGGGGTTTACAATGAGCAGTTCTTC
CAISGGQGVYNEQFF
>TRBJ2-4|TRBV30|many|-
TGTGCCTGGAGTGTACAGGGCCGATTAGCCAAAAACATTCAGTACTTC
CAWSVQGRLAKNIQYF
>TRBJ2-2|TRBV6-6|-|TRBD2
TGTGCCAGCAGGATCAGCGGGAGGGCCGACGGGGAGCTGTTTTTT
CASRISGRADGELFF
>TRBJ2-1|TRBV7-2|many|TRBD2
TGTGCCAGCAGCTTATGGGGGACTAGCGGGAGGGCAGAGCAGTTCTTC
CASSLWGTSGRAEQFF
>TRBJ1-4|TRBV12-3/TRBV12-4|few|TRBD1
TGTGCCAGCAGTCCTACTCCGGGACAGGGCCGGGAAAAACTGTTTTTT
CASSPTPGQGREKLFF
>TRBJ2-4|TRBV20-1|-|-
TGCAGTGCTAGTAGGGAAAACAGTGGGGACATTCAGTACTTC
CSASRENSGDIQYF
>TRBJ1-6|TRBV12-3/TRBV12-4|-|-
TGTGCCAGCAGTTTCAAAGGGAAGGATTCACCCCTCCACTTT
CASSFKGKDSPLHF
>TRBJ1-5|TRBV30|once|-
TGTGCCTGGAGTCCTGGAGACACCCGCAATCAGCCCCAGCATTTT
CAWSPGDTRNQPQHF
>TRBJ2-7|TRBV5-5|-|TRBD2
TGTGCCAGCAGCTCATACTTAGCGGGCTCCTACGAGCAGTACTTC
CASSSYLAGSYEQYF
>TRBJ1-5|TRBV7-2|few|TRBD1
TGTGCCAGCAGCTCCAGACAGGGCGGACAGCCCCAGCATTTT
CASSSRQGGQPQHF
>TRBJ2-1|TRBV24-1|few|-
TGTGCCACCAGTGACTCCTCTAGAGCTGAGCAGTTCTTC
CATSDSSRAEQFF
>TRBJ2-7|TRBV20-1|many|TRBD2
TGCAGTGCCCAGGTGGGGACTAGCGAATCCTACGAGCAGTACTTC
CSAQVGTSESYEQYF
>TRBJ2-7|TRBV6-5|few|TRBD2
TGTGCCAGCAGTAGAACCTTAGCGGGATTGTACGAGCAGTACTTC
CASSRTLAGLYEQYF
>TRBJ2-3|TRBV7-2|few|-
TGTGCCAGCAGCTTGGGGCCACGAAACACAGATACGCAGTATTTT
CASSLGPRNTDTQYF
>TRBJ1-5|TRBV19|few|-
TGTGCCAGCAGCCCCCAGGGGAGTGGTCAGCCCCAGCATTTT
CASSPQGSGQPQHF
>TRBJ2-1|TRBV2|-|TRBD2
TGTGCCAGCAGTGAAGGGACTAGCGGAGGGGGCAATGAGCAGTTCTTC
CASSEGTSGGGNEQFF
>TRBJ2-7|TRBV5-1|many|TRBD1
TGCGCCAGCAGCTTGGTGGGGATAGACAGGGGTACCTTC
CASSLVGIDRGTF
>TRBJ2-3|TRBV7-2|-|TRBD2
TGTGCCAGCAGCGATACTAGCGGGAGTTGGAATACGCAGTATTTT
CASSDTSGSWNTQYF
>TRBJ2-5|TRBV6-1|many|TRBD2
TGTGCCAGCAGCCTAGCGGGAATCCAAGAGACCCAGTACTTC
CASSLAGIQETQYF
>TRBJ2-7|TRBV29-1|-|-
TGCAGCGTTGGGGGTGAAGTGGGCTACGAGCAGTACTTC
CSVGGEVGYEQYF
>TRBJ1-2|TRBV2|few|-
TGTGCCAGCAGCTATGGGCCGTATGTCGCCTTC
CASSYGPYVAF
>TRBJ2-1|TRBV7-2|-|TRBD2
TGTGCCAGCAGCAACCTGGGAGTAGCGGGGTACAATGAGCAGTTCTTC
CASSNLGVAGYNEQFF
>TRBJ2-3|TRBV20-1|many|TRBD1
TGCAGTGCTATCGACTATGGCGGACAGGTTTCCCCGGGCACAGATACGCAGTATTTT
CSAIDYGGQVSPGTDTQYF
>TRBJ1-4|TRBV11-2|-|-
TGTGCCAGCAGAGGACAGAGTAATGAAAAACTGTTTTTT
CASRGQSNEKLFF
>TRBJ1-6|TRBV4-1|few|TRBD1
TGCGCCAGCAGCCAAGAACAGGGGGAGGGACTGAATTCACCCCTCCACTTT
CASSQEQGEGLNSPLHF
>TRBJ2-5|TRBV3-1|-|-
TGTGCCAGCAGCCATCCTATCAGAAGCGGTCCCGGGACCCAGTACTTC
CASSHPIRSGPGTQYF
>TRBJ2-5|TRBV5-1|few|-
TGCGCCAGCAGCGCTAAGACCTCGACTGTTCTCCAAGAGACCCAGTACTTC
CASSAKTSTVLQETQYF
>TRBJ1-2|TRBV28|few|-
TGTGCCAGCAGTAGTATCTATGGCTACACCTTC
CASSSIYGYTF
>TRBJ1-6|TRBV3-1|-|TRBD1
TGTGCCAGCAGCCAAGTGACAGGGGCCCTCCACTTT
CASSQVTGALHF
>TRBJ2-7|TRBV4-2|-|TRBD2
TGTGCCAGCAGCCGAAGGACTAGCGGGTTTGATGACGAGCAGTACTTC
CASSRRTSGFDDEQYF
>TRBJ2-1|TRBV6-5|-|-
TGTGCCAGCAGTTATTCTCCAGCGCCTTCCTACAATGAGCAGTTCTTC
CASSYSPAPSYNEQFF
>TRBJ2-5|TRBV5-4|-|-
TGTGCCAGCAGCTTGTGGGCGGGGGAGACCCAGTACTTC
CASSLWAGETQYF
>TRBJ2-1|TRBV12-3/TRBV12-4|many|TRBD2
TGTGCCAGCAGTTCCTCTAGCGGGAAATCCTACAATGAGCAGTTCTTC
CASSSSSGKSYNEQFF
>TRBJ1-2|TRBV29-1|few|-
TGCAGCGTTGAAGATCTTATAACCCAAAGGGCTGGCTACACCTTC
CSVEDLITQRAGYTF
>TRBJ2-1|TRBV11-2|few|TRBD2
TGTGCCAGCAGCACCCCCGGGACTAGCGGGAAGGGGCGATACTATGAGCAGTTCTTC
CASSTPGTSGKGRYYEQFF
>TRBJ2-7|TRBV5-6|many|-
TGTGCCAGCAGCTCCCGGACCTACGAGCAGTACTTC
CASSSRTYEQYF
>TRBJ2-2|TRBV7-6|-|TRBD1
TGTGCCAGCAGCTTAAGCGGGACAGGGGCCACCGGGGAGCTGTTTTTT
CASSLSGTGATGELFF
>TRBJ2-1|TRBV20-1|-|TRBD2
TGCAGTGCTCCCCTAGCGGGAGGGCCCCTTGTCGAGCAGTTCTTC
CSAPLAGGPLVEQFF
>TRBJ2-1|TRBV5-1|few|-
TGCGCCAGCAGCCGACAGGCGAATGTCGATGAGCAGTTCTTC
CASSRQANVDEQFF
>TRBJ2-3|TRBV6-5|few|-
TGTGCCAGCAGTTACATGGGATCGGGGCAAGATACGCAGTATTTT
CASSYMGSGQDTQYF
>TRBJ2-2|TRBV7-2|few|-
TGTGCCAGCAGCTTACTCCCCGGGGAGCTGTTTTTT
CASSLLPGELFF
>TRBJ2-5|TRBV7-8|few|-
TGTGCCAGCAGCAGGTCTGGTCAGCGAGAGACCCAGTACTTC
CASSRSGQRETQYF
>TRBJ2-7|TRBV28|-|-
TGTGCCAGCAGTCCCCGGGTTACAAGCTCCTACGAGCAGTACTTC
CASSPRVTSSYEQYF
>TRBJ2-6|TRBV7-3|many|-
TGTGCCAGCAGTTTTCAGAGCTCTGGGGCCAACGTCCTGACTTTC
CASSFQSSGANVLTF
>TRBJ1-2|TRBV4-2|many|-
TGTGCCAGCAGCCAAGATCCCTTCGCCCCGGACGGCTATGGCTACACCTTC
CASSQDPFAPDGYGYTF
>TRBJ2-2|TRBV5-5|many|-
TGTGCCAGCAGCTTATCGGTTGCTAACGGGGAGCTGTTTTTT
CASSLSVANGELFF